This TCR beta chain was identified during a study of CD4 T cells in relation to SARS-CoV-2 and coronaviruses. Overall study: ViraFEST: roughly ten-day antigen culture of PBMCs, then TCR beta CDR3 sequencing. Study-wide findings and caveats: No donor gave both pre-pandemic and post-infection samples.

Sequencing used immunoSEQ multiplex PCR; TCRdb keeps in-frame clones, though not all of them. The sample has under 13,000 clones; roughly 84% are singletons. Note on this clone: Its antigen is still unknown.

CD4+ T cells from unexposed donors were obtained before the COVID-19 pandemic (2011-2018). After roughly ten days of culture, CD4+ T cells were isolated. As cell numbers allowed, unexposed-donor CD4+ T cells faced SARS-CoV-2 S/N and four cold-coronavirus spikes. Half the medium was replaced with IL-2 medium on days 3 and 7. CDR1 is LNHDA, CDR2 SQIVND, per germline (reference sequence). Deletions cut 7 bases from V and 1 base from J, with 19 bases between. The CDR3 contains 17 residues. The V and J genes are TRBV19 and TRBJ2-2; D perhaps matches TRBD2 (6 bases). The clonotype comes from a human donor in good health. The specimen sequenced was CD4+ T cells from PBMCs, cultured in vitro. In DNA form, the CDR3 reads TGTGCCAGTAATCCTCTTTGGAGGGGATTGAACACCGGGGAGCTGTTTTTT. Its protein product is CASNPLWRGLNTGELFF.